The 15 T cell receptor beta chains below all came from one sample that was sequenced in a study of PD-1 blockade in classical Hodgkin lymphoma. The time point here: newly diagnosed, previously untreated cHL patient sample. TCRdb keeps only in-frame clones here, not all; method: immunoSEQ multiplex PCR. The sample records about 22,000 clones, about 94% being singletons. The sample was peripheral blood mononuclear cells (PBMCs). These receptors were collected from a human donor with classical Hodgkin lymphoma.

This chain joins TRBV2 and TRBJ2-1; no clear D. This CDR3 is built from 15 residues. Trimming removed 2 bases from V and 6 bases from J, with 14 bases in between. From germline, CDR1 is SNHLY and CDR2 FYNNEI. CDR3 loop: CASSESRQPLNEQFF. CDR3 in DNA: TGTGCCAGCAGTGAAAGCCGACAACCTCTCAATGAGCAGTTCTTC. Based on the CDR3 plus reference TRBV2 and TRBJ2-1, the full variable domain is EPEVTQTPSHQVTQMGQEVILRCVPISNHLYFYWYRQILGQKVEFLVSFYNNEISEKSEIFDDQFSVERPDGSNFTLKIRSTKLEDSAMYFCASSESRQPLNEQFFGPGTRLTVL.

The chain combines TRBV7-6 with TRBJ1-1; D remains unclear. Germline CDR1 and CDR2: SGHVS and FNYEAQ. The CDR3 contains 14 residues. V was trimmed by 5 bases and J by 3 bases, leaving 13 bases between them. CDR3 protein: CASSPSAEYTEAFF. The CDR3 coding sequence is TGTGCCAGCAGCCCCTCGGCAGAATACACTGAAGCTTTCTTT.

The V call is TRBV7-9, the J call TRBJ1-1; D remains ambiguous. The CDR3 loop spans 14 amino acids. Germline CDR1 and CDR2: SEHNR and FQNEAQ (reference sequence). V lost 1 base and J 2 bases, leaving 8 bases between the germline ends. The CDR3 region has the DNA TGTGCCAGCAGCTTAGGGCAGTTCAACACTGAAGCTTTCTTT. Amino acids: CASSLGQFNTEAFF.

This clone was observed once. The V and J genes are TRBV5-1 and TRBJ1-6; D might be TRBD1 (5 bases). V lost 0 bases to trimming and J lost 2 bases, with 9 bases between them. Germline CDR1 is SGHRS and CDR2 is YFSETQ. The CDR3 has 16 residues. The CDR3, as DNA: TGCGCCAGCAGCTTGGAACAGGCCGCCTATAATTCACCCCTCCACTTT. This sequence encodes CASSLEQAAYNSPLHF.

The gene calls are TRBV6-5 and TRBJ2-5; D unclear. CDR3 length equals 15 residues. Germline V gene lookup returns CDR1 MNHEY and CDR2 SVGAGI. Trimming removed 6 bases from V and 7 bases from J, with 21 bases in between. CDR3 residues: CASRELDGRKGTQYF. In DNA form, the CDR3 reads TGTGCCAGCAGGGAACTGGACGGACGGAAGGGGACCCAGTACTTC.

The genes are TRBV5-6 and TRBJ2-7; no definite D call. This CDR3 spans 14 amino acids. Trimming cost V 0 bases and J 3 bases, with 10 bases left between them. Per the germline V gene, CDR1 is SGHDT and CDR2 is YYEEEE. This CDR3 reads CASSLVHLLYEQYF. The CDR3 region has the DNA TGTGCCAGCAGCTTGGTCCATCTACTCTACGAGCAGTACTTC.

The chain is built from TRBV27 and TRBJ1-2; no clear D. V was cut by 3 bases and J by 3 bases, with 11 bases left in between. This CDR3 has 14 residues. Germline values: CDR1 MNHEY, CDR2 SMNVEV (reference sequence). CDR3 protein: CASSFGRSDYGYTF. The CDR3 nucleotides are TGTGCCAGCAGTTTTGGGAGATCGGACTATGGCTACACCTTC.

The genes are TRBV2 and TRBJ2-2; D is unresolved. This CDR3 has 14 amino acids. The V end lost 6 bases, the J end lost 0 bases, and 8 bases lay between the germline ends. Germline CDR1 reads SNHLY; CDR2 reads FYNNEI. The CDR3 DNA reads TGTGCCAGCAGAGGCAGCGCGAACACCGGGGAGCTGTTTTTT. Amino acid sequence: CASRGSANTGELFF.

The chain is built from TRBV6-4 and TRBJ2-2; unclear D gene. CDR1 is MRHNA, CDR2 SNTAGT, per germline. Trimming took 5 bases from V and 0 from J, leaving 7 bases between them. This CDR3 is 14 amino acids long. CDR3 loop: CASSQTTNTGELFF. The CDR3 nucleotides are TGTGCCAGCAGTCAGACCACGAACACCGGGGAGCTGTTTTTT.

The chain uses TRBV28 and TRBJ2-1; TRBD2 is a possible D gene (6 bases). This CDR3 spans 15 amino acids. CDR1 is MDHEN, CDR2 SYDVKM, per germline. V lost 6 bases and J lost 3, with 15 bases in between. Here the CDR3 reads CASSVAGTVYNEQFF. CDR3 DNA sequence: TGTGCCAGCAGCGTTGCCGGGACTGTCTACAATGAGCAGTTCTTC. Full variable domain (rest looked up from reference TRBV28 and TRBJ2-1): DVKVTQSSRYLVKRTGEKVFLECVQDMDHENMFWYRQDPGLGLRLIYFSYDVKMKEKGDIPEGYSVSREKKERFSLILESASTNQTSMYLCASSVAGTVYNEQFFGPGTRLTVL.

This chain's CDR3 is CASSLRLAGSTDTQYF. The CDR3 DNA reads as TGTGCCAGCAGCCTAAGACTAGCGGGCAGCACAGATACGCAGTATTTT. V and J are TRBV7-3 and TRBJ2-3, with 10 nucleotides matching TRBD2. The J segment lost 0 bases and the V segment lost 5 bases, leaving 5 bases of the junction unmatched. The CDR3 covers 16 residues. Germline V lookup: CDR1 SGHTA, CDR2 FQGTGA. The variable domain in full, with the rest retrieved from reference TRBV7-3 and TRBJ2-3, is GAGVSQTPSNKVTEKGKYVELRCDPISGHTALYWYRQSLGQGPEFLIYFQGTGAADDSGLPNDRFFAVRPEGSVSTLKIQRTERGDSAVYLCASSLRLAGSTDTQYFGPGTRLTVL.

The chain's CDR3 is CASSFRTGIQETQYF. CDR3 bases: TGTGCCAGCAGTTTTAGGACAGGGATCCAAGAGACCCAGTACTTC. The chain employs TRBV27 and TRBJ2-5, with TRBD1 identical over 8 bases. Germline values: CDR1 MNHEY, CDR2 SMNVEV (reference sequence). The CDR3 runs to 15 residues. V lost 3 bases and J lost 1; bases outside the gene matches: 4.

J is TRBJ2-7 and V is TRBV5-6; D assignment may be TRBD1 or TRBD2 (6 bases each). The CDR3 contains 14 residues. V was trimmed by 4 bases and J by 0 bases, leaving 11 bases between them. Per germline, CDR1 SGHDT and CDR2 YYEEEE. The CDR3 DNA reads TGTGCCAGCAGCAAGGGGGGTCCCTCCTACGAGCAGTACTTC. It encodes CASSKGGPSYEQYF.

This chain connects TRBV7-8 to TRBJ2-3; 8 positions match TRBD2. The trim removed 3 bases at V and 4 bases at J, leaving 3 bases unmatched. The length of the CDR3 is 14 residues. In germline, CDR1 is SGHVS, CDR2 FQNEAQ. CDR3: CASSLGLVADTQYF. In nucleotides, the CDR3 is TGTGCCAGCAGCTTGGGACTAGTGGCAGATACGCAGTATTTT.

Only one count was recorded for this clone. V usage is TRBV4-3 and J usage is TRBJ2-7; possibly TRBD2 for D (6 bases). V gave up 0 bases and J gave up 9 bases, with 18 bases separating them. From germline, CDR1 is LGHNA and CDR2 YSLEER. CDR3 length: 15 residues. The DNA for the CDR3 is TGCGCCAGCAGCCAAGACGGAGGGGTCTTTTCGGGGCAGTACTTC. It is translated as CASSQDGGVFSGQYF.